One sample yielded the 26 T cell receptor beta chains listed below, sequenced in a study of blood T cell repertoires in COVID-19. This table comes from immunoSEQ multiplex PCR, and its TCRdb copy is limited to in-frame clones, with some not included. The sample has about 130,000 clones, roughly four fifths seen once. Sequenced sample: PBMCs or T cells enriched from blood (not recorded which). The source is a man aged 25 to 45 who had recovered from COVID-19.

The CDR3 region is CASSYSGGGSPNEQFF. The CDR3 region has the DNA TGTGCCAGCAGTTACTCGGGCGGGGGGTCTCCGAATGAGCAGTTCTTC. The chain couples TRBV6-5 to TRBJ2-1, with TRBD2 matching 8 bases. Germline-derived CDR1 and CDR2 are MNHEY and SVGAGI. The CDR3 is made up of 16 amino acids. The junction had 8 bases not matched to a gene; V was cut back by 0 bases and J by 7 bases.

The V gene is TRBV19, the J gene TRBJ1-5; 7 bases align to TRBD1. The CDR3 spans 16 residues. V shed 7 bases, J shed 3 bases, and the junction held 12 bases outside the gene matches. CDR1 is LNHDA and CDR2 is SQIVND in the germline V gene (reference sequence). Here the CDR3 DNA reads TGTGCCAGTACTCTACTTTCAGGGACAGTCAATCAGCCCCAGCATTTT. Translating it yields CASTLLSGTVNQPQHF.

V usage is TRBV5-1 and J usage is TRBJ2-5; 9 bases agree with TRBD2. The CDR3 extends over 17 amino acids. The germline V gene has CDR1 SGHRS and CDR2 YFSETQ. Unmatched junction bases numbered 11, after V lost 4 bases and J lost 1 base. The CDR3 nucleotides are TGCGCCAGCAGCGTTGGACTAGCGTCGAGGGGCCAAGAGACCCAGTACTTC. Amino acids: CASSVGLASRGQETQYF.

Turning to this clone: Other DNA sequences in this specimen translate into the identical CDR3. CDR3 in DNA: TGTGCCAGCAGCCGCCGGGGGAACACCGGGGAGCTGTTTTTT. This translates into CASSRRGNTGELFF. This chain uses TRBV11-2 with TRBJ2-2; D is perhaps TRBD2 (5 bases). Trimming took off 5 bases at V and 1 base at J, with 8 bases between the two ends. The germline gives CDR1 SGHAT, CDR2 FQNNGV. This CDR3 is built from 14 residues. Variable domain in full (rest from reference TRBV11-2 and TRBJ2-2): EAGVAQSPRYKIIEKRQSVAFWCNPISGHATLYWYQQILGQGPKLLIQFQNNGVVDDSQLPKDRFSAERLKGVDSTLKIQPAKLEDSAVYLCASSRRGNTGELFFGEGSRLTVL.

The rearrangement joins TRBV6-5 to TRBJ1-1; unclear D gene. Trimming stripped 10 bases from V and 7 bases from J, with 25 bases between. Germline values: CDR1 MNHEY, CDR2 SVGAGI. The CDR3 spans 15 residues. The CDR3 here is CATRSGGTPSLEAFF. DNA for the CDR3: TGTGCCACACGATCAGGAGGCACACCATCCCTTGAAGCTTTCTTT.

This chain uses TRBV30 with TRBJ1-3; TRBD1 agrees at 7 bases. V lost 0 bases, J lost 8 bases, and 10 bases stayed unmatched. Germline CDR1 GTSNPN, CDR2 SVGIG (reference sequence). The CDR3 loop spans 15 amino acids. DNA of the CDR3: TGTGCCTGGAGTGTACGGCAGGGGGGAAGGGACACCATATATTTT. It translates to CAWSVRQGGRDTIYF.

The genes are TRBV19 and TRBJ1-2; tentatively, D is TRBD1 (6 bases). This CDR3 region has 19 residues. The germline V gene has CDR1 LNHDA and CDR2 SQIVND (reference sequence). Between the trimmed V and J ends, which lost 1 base and 7 bases, there was a span of 28 bases. CDR3 amino acids: CASSIGWVLKSGTLTGYTF. The DNA of the CDR3 is TGTGCCAGTAGTATAGGTTGGGTCTTGAAGTCCGGGACATTAACTGGCTACACCTTC.

In its sample, this clone was seen a few times. CDR3 protein: CAAGGMNTEAFF. CDR3 DNA sequence: TGTGCGGCAGGGGGAATGAACACTGAAGCTTTCTTT. This chain connects TRBV28 to TRBJ1-1; the match to TRBD1 covers 7 bases. CDR1 and CDR2 from the germline V gene are MDHEN and SYDVKM. The CDR3 covers 12 residues. The full variable domain, its missing parts supplied by reference TRBV28 and TRBJ1-1, is DVKVTQSSRYLVKRTGEKVFLECVQDMDHENMFWYRQDPGLGLRLIYFSYDVKMKEKGDIPEGYSVSREKKERFSLILESASTNQTSMYLCAAGGMNTEAFFGQGTRLTVV.

The chain employs TRBV4-2 and TRBJ2-3, with 11 nucleotides matching TRBD2. Germline V gene lookup returns CDR1 LGHNA and CDR2 YNFKEQ. CDR3 length equals 18 residues. J lost 5 bases, V lost 0 bases, and 10 bases had no gene match. CDR3 DNA: TGTGCCAGCAGCCAAGACCTCCCGGGACTAGCGGCACAAGATACGCAGTATTTT. This codes for CASSQDLPGLAAQDTQYF.

V usage is TRBV4-1 and J usage is TRBJ1-5; the D gene is possibly TRBD1 (5 bases). The CDR3 runs 17 residues. Between the trimmed V and J ends, which lost 0 bases and 3 bases, there was a span of 15 bases. Germline V lookup: CDR1 MGHRA, CDR2 YSYEKL. Written as DNA, the CDR3 is TGCGCCAGCAGCCAAGAACCAGGGCCGATTCTCAATCAGCCCCAGCATTTT. Amino acids: CASSQEPGPILNQPQHF.

The gene calls are TRBV5-5 and TRBJ1-1, with unresolved D. Per germline, CDR1 SGHKS and CDR2 YYEKEE (reference sequence). The ends were cut back, 6 bases at V and 3 bases at J, with 15 bases in the middle. This CDR3 is built from 14 residues. CDR3 in amino acids: CASNRGGVDTEAFF. The CDR3 DNA reads as TGTGCCAGCAACCGCGGCGGGGTAGACACTGAAGCTTTCTTT.

CDR3 region: CASSGQDSNYGYTF. The CDR3 nucleotides read TGTGCCAGCAGTGGACAAGATTCGAACTATGGCTACACCTTC. The chain recombines TRBV6-6 with TRBJ1-2; maybe TRBD1 (5 bases). CDR3 size: 14 residues. Germline V gives CDR1 MNHNY, CDR2 SVGAGI (reference sequence). V was trimmed by 5 bases and J by 2 bases, leaving 12 bases between them.

Notes on this clone: Other DNA sequences from this sample encode an identical CDR3 as well. V gene TRBV7-9 combines with J gene TRBJ2-5; a possible D gene is TRBD2 (5 bases). This CDR3 has 13 amino acids. Deletions cut 1 base from V and 3 bases from J, with 6 bases between. Germline values: CDR1 SEHNR, CDR2 FQNEAQ (reference sequence). CDR3 sequence: CASSLGGEETQYF. In nucleotides, the CDR3 is TGTGCCAGCAGCTTAGGGGGAGAAGAGACCCAGTACTTC.

This clone was observed a single time. The chain is built from TRBV5-6 and TRBJ2-1; TRBD1 agrees at 10 bases. V trimming: 2 bases; J trimming: 8 bases; junction bases outside the gene matches: 7. The CDR3 is made up of 15 amino acids. Germline V gives CDR1 SGHDT, CDR2 YYEEEE. This chain's CDR3 is CASSFRTGGMDEQFF. The CDR3 nucleotides read TGTGCCAGCAGCTTCCGGACAGGGGGTATGGATGAGCAGTTCTTC.

With regard to this clone: A single base separates this from a much larger clone, so it may be a read error. The V gene is TRBV6-6, the J gene TRBJ1-5; tentative D call: TRBD1 (6 bases). The CDR3 length is 12 residues. V gave up 6 bases and J gave up 4 bases, with 7 bases separating them. Germline lookup yields CDR1 MNHNY and CDR2 SVGAGI (reference sequence). CDR3 DNA: TGTGCCAGCAGACAGGGAAATCAGCCCCAGCATTTT. Protein sequence: CASRQGNQPQHF.

The CDR3: CASSHGVTHKEDAFF. As DNA, the CDR3 is TGCGCCAGCAGCCACGGCGTTACACACAAGGAGGATGCTTTCTTT. This rearrangement joins TRBV4-1 to TRBJ1-1; D not certain. Trimming cost V 3 bases and J 11 bases, with 22 bases left between them. The V gene's germline CDR1 is MGHRA and CDR2 YSYEKL. CDR3 length: 15 residues.

The chain has TRBV6-5 and TRBJ1-4; D remains unclear. Germline-derived CDR1 and CDR2 are MNHEY and SVGAGI. The CDR3 length is 15 residues. The V gene lost 5 bases and the J gene lost 0 bases, with 10 bases spanning the gap. Here the CDR3 reads CASSKQEATNEKLFF. CDR3 coding DNA: TGTGCCAGCAGTAAACAAGAAGCAACTAATGAAAAACTGTTTTTT.

This chain connects TRBV5-1 to TRBJ1-2; 9 positions match TRBD1. This CDR3 contains 15 residues. The germline CDR1 and CDR2 sequences are SGHRS and YFSETQ. The trim removed 0 bases at V and 4 bases at J, leaving 4 bases unmatched. The CDR3 DNA reads as TGCGCCAGCAGCTTGGCCACGACAGGGGGCTATGGCTACACCTTC. Its protein product is CASSLATTGGYGYTF.

The V gene is TRBV25-1, the J gene TRBJ2-5; no reliable D call. The CDR3 is 16 residues long. Per germline, CDR1 MGHDK and CDR2 SYGVNS. V dropped 0 bases and J dropped 2 bases, with 13 bases sitting between them. The CDR3: CASSEYDGGYQETQYF. The CDR3 nucleotides read TGTGCCAGCAGTGAATACGACGGCGGCTATCAAGAGACCCAGTACTTC.

The chain recombines TRBV3-1 (or the pseudogene TRBV3-2) with TRBJ2-3; the D gene is possibly TRBD2 (6 bases). The CDR3 contains 16 residues. Trimming left V 7 bases short and J 3 bases short, with 20 bases between. Germline CDR1 and CDR2: LGHDT and YNNKEL (reference sequence). The CDR3, as DNA: TGTGCCAGCACCGGGCGGGTGGGAGGAGGGACAGATACGCAGTATTTT. Protein: CASTGRVGGGTDTQYF.

This clone turned up a few times. The chain has TRBV18 and TRBJ1-2; TRBD1 might be the D (5 bases). This CDR3 comprises 14 residues. Deletions cut 6 bases from V and 8 bases from J, with 19 bases between. Germline V lookup: CDR1 KGHSH, CDR2 LQKENI. CDR3 nucleotides: TGTGCCAGCTCCCCCGGAGCAGGGTCGCACGGCTACACCTTC. Translating gives CASSPGAGSHGYTF.

The chain links TRBV9 to TRBJ2-3; 8 bases are a match to TRBD2. Germline values: CDR1 SGDLS, CDR2 YYNGEE. With 0 bases clipped from V and 2 bases from J, the junction kept 11 bases outside the gene matches. The CDR3 spans 18 residues. CDR3 residues: CASSVEGASGSITDTQYF. In DNA, the CDR3 is TGTGCCAGCAGCGTAGAAGGGGCTAGCGGGTCCATCACAGATACGCAGTATTTT.

The V call is TRBV6-6, the J call TRBJ2-1, with 8 bases matching TRBD2. Germline assignment: CDR1 MNHNY and CDR2 SVGAGI (reference sequence). There are 14 residues in the CDR3. Trimming removed 6 bases from V and 3 bases from J; junction bases left unmatched: 4. CDR3 sequence (DNA): TGTGCCAGCAGGACCGGGACTAGCTACAATGAGCAGTTCTTC. Translating it yields CASRTGTSYNEQFF.

The J gene is TRBJ2-2, the V gene TRBV2; tentative D call: TRBD1 (7 bases). The V gene's germline CDR1 is SNHLY and CDR2 FYNNEI. The CDR3 length is 15 residues. The V and J ends lost 7 bases and 5 bases respectively, with 17 bases between them. The CDR3 bases are TGTGCCAGCAAGAGCGCAGGGGGACTTACCGGGGAGCTGTTTTTT. It encodes CASKSAGGLTGELFF.

V usage is TRBV6-5 and J usage is TRBJ1-4, with D possibly matching TRBD1 (5 bases). The CDR3 is 14 residues long. CDR1 and CDR2 (germline): MNHEY, SVGAGI. V was pared by 7 bases and J by 8 bases, with 17 bases between. The CDR3 coding sequence is TGTGCCAGCAAACCGGGACTAGCGATGGAAAAACTGTTTTTT. It codes for CASKPGLAMEKLFF.

The rearrangement uses TRBV11-2 and TRBJ2-5, with unresolved D. CDR1 SGHAT and CDR2 FQNNGV come from the germline V gene. This CDR3 spans 15 amino acids. Trimming stripped 1 base from V and 0 bases from J, with 9 bases between. The CDR3 here is CASSLAAEYQETQYF. The CDR3 coding sequence is TGTGCCAGCAGCTTAGCTGCGGAGTACCAAGAGACCCAGTACTTC.